This T cell receptor (beta chain) was captured in a study of immune cell composition in non-small cell lung cancer. Study results and caveats: Overall clonality, unlike maximal tumour-associated clone frequency, did not predict TIL reactivity. Lung squamous cell carcinoma tumours had significantly higher top 10 clone scores and productive clonality than lung adenocarcinoma. Tumour TCR-beta clonality was not significantly tied to smoking pack-years. Dominant in vivo tumour-associated clones were not shown to share tumour-reactive sequences.

Comment on this clone: The antigen remains undetermined.

Trimming took 4 bases from V and 5 from J, leaving 22 bases between them. CDR1 is SGHDT and CDR2 is YYEEEE in the germline V gene. This CDR3 is 16 amino acids long. Sequencing used immunoSEQ multiplex PCR; TCRdb keeps in-frame clones, though not all of them. The sample comprises 2,500 to 3,500 clones, about two thirds of which are singletons, and about 15% rests with the top ten. This receptor was obtained from a human donor with non-small cell lung cancer. The V and J genes are TRBV5-6 and TRBJ2-7, with D possibly being TRBD1 (5 bases). Sequenced material: lung tumor tissue. CDR3 sequence reads: CASSPLTSTASHEQYF. The CDR3 bases are TGTGCCAGCAGCCCCCTAACCTCGACAGCCTCTCACGAGCAGTACTTC.